Listed below are T cell receptor beta chains from one sample, sequenced in a study of blood T cell repertoires in COVID-19. Generated by immunoSEQ multiplex PCR, the TCRdb table keeps only in-frame clones and is missing some. The sample lists approximately 190,000 clones, around four fifths occurring once. Source material: peripheral blood. These receptors originate from a human donor in a cohort sampled during active COVID-19. CDR3s include the opening cysteine and the closing phenylalanine or tryptophan. Each record gives: V gene, clone size, J gene, D gene, CDR3 DNA, CDR3 protein. D genes are given only for firm matches. Rows give clone size only sometimes, using once, few, many, or a class for an expanded clone.

>TRBV2|.|TRBJ1-1|.
TGTGCCAGCAGTTTCAGGGTGGGCACTGAAGCTTTCTTT
CASSFRVGTEAFF
>TRBV21-1|.|TRBJ1-2|.
TGTGCCAGCAGCAAAGTGGCCAGGGAATACTATGGCTACACCTTC
CASSKVAREYYGYTF
>TRBV19|.|TRBJ1-5|.
TGTGCCAGTAGCACCCAGAGCGGGGGTCAGCCCCAGCATTTT
CASSTQSGGQPQHF
>TRBV20-1|.|TRBJ1-1|.
TGCAGTGCTAGAGCCGGGGTACCCTTT
CSARAGVPF
>TRBV11-3|.|TRBJ2-5|TRBD1
TGTGCCAGCAGCTTACTCCCCGGGACAGGGCGGGCTGGGGAGACCCAGTACTTC
CASSLLPGTGRAGETQYF
>TRBV7-3|.|TRBJ2-1|.
TGTGCCAGCAGCCGGCAGGGACTGTCCTACAATGAGCAGTTCTTC
CASSRQGLSYNEQFF
>TRBV12-5|.|TRBJ1-1|.
TGTGCTAGTGTTCAGGGCGCTACGATGAACACTGAAGCTTTCTTT
CASVQGATMNTEAFF
>TRBV27|.|TRBJ2-7|TRBD2
TGTGCCAGCAGGAAAAAGGGACTAGCGGGAGGGGCCTACGAGCAGTACTTC
CASRKKGLAGGAYEQYF
>TRBV6-1|.|TRBJ2-3|TRBD2
TGTGCCAGCAGTGAACTAGCGGGGGGGCCAGATACGCAGTATTTT
CASSELAGGPDTQYF
>TRBV3-1/TRBV3-2|.|TRBJ1-3|.
TGTGCCAGTTTACTAAACACCATATATTTT
CASLLNTIYF
>TRBV28|.|TRBJ1-3|.
TGTGCCAGCACCTTGGGGGGGGCGATAGGGGGACGAAACACCATATATTTT
CASTLGGAIGGRNTIYF
>TRBV7-9|.|TRBJ2-5|.
TGTGCCAGCAGCTCGAGCGGGCGAGGTGAGACCCAGTACTTC
CASSSSGRGETQYF
>TRBV5-1|.|TRBJ2-3|.
TGCGCCAGCAGCTTAATCACGGGGGAGGGGGCAGATACGCAGTATTTT
CASSLITGEGADTQYF
>TRBV19|.|TRBJ2-1|TRBD1
TGTGCCACAAACAGGGGTCGGGACTACAATGAGCAGTTCTTC
CATNRGRDYNEQFF
>TRBV12-5|.|TRBJ1-2|TRBD1
TGTGCTAGTGGGTCCGGGACAGCTTTTAACTATGGCTACACCTTC
CASGSGTAFNYGYTF
>TRBV27|.|TRBJ1-6|.
TGTGCCAGCAGTTTAAACGGACAGTCGAATTCACCCCTCCACTTT
CASSLNGQSNSPLHF
>TRBV19|.|TRBJ2-7|TRBD1
TGTGCCAGTAGCTGGACAGGGGGCTACGAGCAGTACTTC
CASSWTGGYEQYF
>TRBV28|.|TRBJ1-5|TRBD1
TGTGCCAGCAGACCTGGGGACAGGGGCGATCAGCCCCAGCATTTT
CASRPGDRGDQPQHF
>TRBV29-1|.|TRBJ1-2|.
TGCAGCGTTATCCCCAGGGGATATGGCTACACCTTC
CSVIPRGYGYTF
>TRBV19|.|TRBJ1-4|.
TGTGCCAGTAGTATTCTTTTGGCTGCGGGGCGCGGGACTAATGAAAAACTGTTTTTT
CASSILLAAGRGTNEKLFF
>TRBV14|few|TRBJ2-1|TRBD2
TGTGCCAGCAGCCAAGAGAGGGGTTTAGCGGGGGAGCAGTTCTTC
CASSQERGLAGEQFF
>TRBV7-9|.|TRBJ1-1|.
TGTGCCAGCAGCTTAGCGGGAGGGGGGGACACTGAAGCTTTCTTT
CASSLAGGGDTEAFF
>TRBV5-8|.|TRBJ2-1|.
TGTGCCAGCAGCTTGGGGCTAGCGCATTACAATGAGCAGTTCTTC
CASSLGLAHYNEQFF
>TRBV7-8|.|TRBJ1-1|TRBD1
TGTGCCAGCAGCTCCCGGACAGGGTCTGAAGCTTTCTTT
CASSSRTGSEAFF
>TRBV14|.|TRBJ1-6|.
TGTGCCAGCAGCCTGTGGGGCGATAATCATAATTCACCCCTCCACTTT
CASSLWGDNHNSPLHF
>TRBV9|.|TRBJ2-1|.
TGTGCCAGCAGCGTAGCCATCCGGGAGACGTACTTCTCCTACAATGAGCAGTTCTTC
CASSVAIRETYFSYNEQFF
>TRBV3-1/TRBV3-2|many|TRBJ2-1|TRBD2
TGTGCCAGCACTCCCGCGGGGGGGGCTTACAATGAGCAGTTCTTC
CASTPAGGAYNEQFF
>TRBV7-9|.|TRBJ1-1|TRBD1
TGTGCCAGCAGCCCCAGGGGGGTAGCATGGAGCACTGAAGCTTTCTTT
CASSPRGVAWSTEAFF
>TRBV21-1|once|TRBJ1-4|.
TGTGCCAGCAGCAAATCGCAGGGTGGATCGGCAACTAATGAAAAACTGTTTTTT
CASSKSQGGSATNEKLFF
>TRBV6-6|.|TRBJ2-1|TRBD2
TGTGCCAGCAGTCGGCCGAACCCCGTCTCGACTAGCGGGAGGACTAGCTCCTACAATGAGCAGTTCTTC
CASSRPNPVSTSGRTSSYNEQFF
>TRBV19|few|TRBJ2-5|TRBD1
TGTGCCAGTAGTATGGGTCTCGGACAGGAGGCGACCCAGTACTTC
CASSMGLGQEATQYF
>TRBV5-1|.|TRBJ2-3|.
TGCGCCAGCAGCGTATCCGGTGGCAGGGACACAGATACGCAGTATTTT
CASSVSGGRDTDTQYF
>TRBV30|.|TRBJ1-2|.
TGTGCCTGGAGTGTTGTACAGGGCGATGGCTACACCTTC
CAWSVVQGDGYTF
>TRBV7-2|.|TRBJ1-6|.
TGTGCCAGCAGCTTAGAATCCAGCGCCGATTCACCCCTCCACTTT
CASSLESSADSPLHF
>TRBV11-2|.|TRBJ1-1|.
TGTGCCAGCAGCTTGGCAGGGCCCACTGAAGCTTTCTTT
CASSLAGPTEAFF
>TRBV3-1/TRBV3-2|.|TRBJ2-1|.
TGTGCCAGCAGCCACCAGGACAGCGAGCAGTTCTTC
CASSHQDSEQFF
>TRBV9|.|TRBJ2-1|TRBD1
TGTGCCAGCAGCGCGCAGGGGGCTCCCTACAATGAGCAGTTCTTC
CASSAQGAPYNEQFF
>TRBV9|.|TRBJ2-7|.
TGTGCCAGCAGCGTAGACAGCGGAACCCTCAAGCAGTACTTC
CASSVDSGTLKQYF
>TRBV6-5|few|TRBJ2-2|.
TGTGCCGAAGGGGGACAAACGGACACCGGGGAGCTGTTTTTT
CAEGGQTDTGELFF
>TRBV3-1/TRBV3-2|.|TRBJ2-5|TRBD2
TGTGCCAGCAGCCCCAGACTAGCGGGCAAAGAGACCCAGTACTTC
CASSPRLAGKETQYF
>TRBV11-2|.|TRBJ2-1|TRBD1
TGTGCCAGCAGCCTCCTGGTGGGACAGGGGGATAGGAATGAGCAGTTCTTC
CASSLLVGQGDRNEQFF
>TRBV19|.|TRBJ1-4|TRBD1
TGTGCCAGTGGCTCCGGGACAGTTGAAAAACTGTTTTTT
CASGSGTVEKLFF